This T cell receptor (beta chain) was documented in a study of control samples from healthy donors and cancer patients. The CDR3 runs 12 residues. Germline V gene lookup returns CDR1 GTSNPN and CDR2 SVGIG (reference sequence). V lost 8 bases to trimming and J lost 5 bases, with 12 bases between them. The data were produced by immunoSEQ multiplex PCR, yet TCRdb's version contains in-frame clones alone and is incomplete. The data show about 100,000 clones, with about 90% seen just once and 18% held by the top ten. The sequencing sample was made of blood. The chain uses TRBV30 and TRBJ2-2; TRBD1 might be the D (5 bases). The clonotype comes from a woman aged 45 to 65 in good health. In DNA form, the CDR3 reads TGTGCCGCCCACGACAGAACCGGGGAGCTGTTTTTT. This sequence encodes CAAHDRTGELFF.